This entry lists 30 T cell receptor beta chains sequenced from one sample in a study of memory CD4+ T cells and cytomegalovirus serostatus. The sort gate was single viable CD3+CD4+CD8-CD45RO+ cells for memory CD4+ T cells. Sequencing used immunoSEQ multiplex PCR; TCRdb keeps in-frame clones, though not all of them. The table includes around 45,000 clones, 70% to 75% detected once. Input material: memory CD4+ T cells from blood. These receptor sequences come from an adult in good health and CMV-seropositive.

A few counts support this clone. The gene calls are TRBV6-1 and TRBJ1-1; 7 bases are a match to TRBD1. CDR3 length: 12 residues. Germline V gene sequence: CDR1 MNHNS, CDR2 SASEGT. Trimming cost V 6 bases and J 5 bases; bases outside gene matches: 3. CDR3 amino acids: CASRDRFTEAFF. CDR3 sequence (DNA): TGTGCCAGCAGGGACAGGTTTACTGAAGCTTTCTTT.

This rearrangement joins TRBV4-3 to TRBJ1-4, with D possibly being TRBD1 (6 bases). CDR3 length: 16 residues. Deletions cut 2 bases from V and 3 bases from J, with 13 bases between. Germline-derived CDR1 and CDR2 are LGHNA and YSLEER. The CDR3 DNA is TGCGCCAGCAGCCAAAGCGGGGGGCGCGCTAATGAAAAACTGTTTTTT. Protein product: CASSQSGGRANEKLFF.

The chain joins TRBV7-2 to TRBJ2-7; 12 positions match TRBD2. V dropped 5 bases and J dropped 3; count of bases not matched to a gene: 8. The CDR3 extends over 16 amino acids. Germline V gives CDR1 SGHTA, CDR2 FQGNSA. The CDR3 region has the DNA TGTGCCAGCAGCCCATCTAGCGGGGGGGGATACTACGAGCAGTACTTC. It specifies CASSPSSGGGYYEQYF.

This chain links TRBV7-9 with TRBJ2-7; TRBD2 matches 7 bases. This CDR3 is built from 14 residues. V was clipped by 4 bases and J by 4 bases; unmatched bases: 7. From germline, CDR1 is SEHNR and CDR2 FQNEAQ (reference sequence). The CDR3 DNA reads TGTGCCAGCAGCTCTCGGGACTATCTGTACGAGCAGTACTTC. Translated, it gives CASSSRDYLYEQYF.

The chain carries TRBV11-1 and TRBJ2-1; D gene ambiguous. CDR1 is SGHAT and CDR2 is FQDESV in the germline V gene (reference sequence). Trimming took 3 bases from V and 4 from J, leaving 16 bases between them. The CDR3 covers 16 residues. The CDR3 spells CASSFFWGILYNEQFF. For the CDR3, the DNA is TGTGCCAGCAGCTTTTTCTGGGGAATCCTTTACAATGAGCAGTTCTTC.

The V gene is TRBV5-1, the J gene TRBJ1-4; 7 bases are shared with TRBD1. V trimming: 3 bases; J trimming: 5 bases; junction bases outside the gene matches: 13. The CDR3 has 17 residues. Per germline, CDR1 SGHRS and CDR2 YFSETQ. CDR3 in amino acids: CASSSLSSTGFNEKLFF. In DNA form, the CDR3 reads TGCGCCAGCAGCTCCTTATCCTCGACAGGGTTCAATGAAAAACTGTTTTTT. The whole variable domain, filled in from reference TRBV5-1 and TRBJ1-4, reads KAGVTQTPRYLIKTRGQQVTLSCSPISGHRSVSWYQQTPGQGLQFLFEYFSETQRNKGNFPGRFSGRQFSNSRSEMNVSTLELGDSALYLCASSSLSSTGFNEKLFFGSGTQLSVL.

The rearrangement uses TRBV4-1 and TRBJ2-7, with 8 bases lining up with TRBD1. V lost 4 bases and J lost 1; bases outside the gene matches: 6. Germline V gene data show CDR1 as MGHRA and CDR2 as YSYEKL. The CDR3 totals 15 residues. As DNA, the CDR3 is TGCGCCAGCAGCCCAGCAGGGGGCCGGTCCTACGAGCAGTACTTC. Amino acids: CASSPAGGRSYEQYF.

CDR3 sequence (DNA): TGCGCCAGCAGCTTGGGGAACACCGGGGAGCTGTTTTTT. It codes for CASSLGNTGELFF. The rearrangement uses TRBV5-1 and TRBJ2-2; no firm D call. The CDR3 consists of 13 residues. Germline V gene data show CDR1 as SGHRS and CDR2 as YFSETQ. Trimming removed 0 bases at V and 1 base at J, with 1 base between.

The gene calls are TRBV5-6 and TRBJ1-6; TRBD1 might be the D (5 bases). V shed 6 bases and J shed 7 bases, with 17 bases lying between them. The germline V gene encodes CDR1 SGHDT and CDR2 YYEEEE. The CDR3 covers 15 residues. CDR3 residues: CASTSLGVPNSPLHF. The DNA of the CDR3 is TGTGCCAGCACCTCCTTGGGGGTCCCAAATTCACCCCTCCACTTT.

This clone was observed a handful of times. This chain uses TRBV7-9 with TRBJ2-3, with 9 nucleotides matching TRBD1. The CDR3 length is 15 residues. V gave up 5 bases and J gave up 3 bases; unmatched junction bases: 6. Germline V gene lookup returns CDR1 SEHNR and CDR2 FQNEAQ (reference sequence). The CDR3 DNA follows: TGTGCCAGCAGCCCCTCCGGGACAGGGACAGATACGCAGTATTTT. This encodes CASSPSGTGTDTQYF.

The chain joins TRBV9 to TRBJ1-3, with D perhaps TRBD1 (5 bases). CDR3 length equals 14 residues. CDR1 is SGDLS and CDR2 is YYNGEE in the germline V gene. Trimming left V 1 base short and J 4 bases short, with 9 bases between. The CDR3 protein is CASSVWGLGNTIYF. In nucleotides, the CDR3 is TGTGCCAGCAGCGTATGGGGGTTAGGAAACACCATATATTTT. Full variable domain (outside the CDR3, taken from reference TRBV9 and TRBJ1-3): DSGVTQTPKHLITATGQRVTLRCSPRSGDLSVYWYQQSLDQGLQFLIQYYNGEERAKGNILERFSAQQFPDLHSELNLSSLELGDSALYFCASSVWGLGNTIYFGEGSWLTVV.

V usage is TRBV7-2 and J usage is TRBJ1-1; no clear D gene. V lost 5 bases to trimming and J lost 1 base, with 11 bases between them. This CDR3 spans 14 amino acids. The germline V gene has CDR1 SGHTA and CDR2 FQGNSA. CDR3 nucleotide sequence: TGTGCCAGCAGCCTCTCAGATCGGAACACTGAAGCTTTCTTT. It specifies CASSLSDRNTEAFF.

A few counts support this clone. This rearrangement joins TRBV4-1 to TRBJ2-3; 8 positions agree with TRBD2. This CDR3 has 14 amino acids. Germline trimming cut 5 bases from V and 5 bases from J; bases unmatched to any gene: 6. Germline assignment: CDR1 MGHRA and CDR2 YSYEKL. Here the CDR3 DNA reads TGCGCCAGCAGCTTCGGGGGGGCCAAAGATACGCAGTATTTT. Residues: CASSFGGAKDTQYF.

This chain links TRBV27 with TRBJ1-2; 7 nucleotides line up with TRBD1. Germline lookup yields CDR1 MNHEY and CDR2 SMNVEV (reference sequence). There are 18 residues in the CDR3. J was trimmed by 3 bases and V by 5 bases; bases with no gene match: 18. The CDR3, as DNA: TGTGCCAGCAGTCCGACTAAGGATAATACAGGGGACCACTATGGCTACACCTTC. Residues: CASSPTKDNTGDHYGYTF.

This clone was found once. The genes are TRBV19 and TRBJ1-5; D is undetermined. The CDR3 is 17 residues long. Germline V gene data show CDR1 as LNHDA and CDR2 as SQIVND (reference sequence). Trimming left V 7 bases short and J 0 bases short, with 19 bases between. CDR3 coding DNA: TGTGCCAGTACCCCCGTGTTGATCAGTTATAGCAATCAGCCCCAGCATTTT. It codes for CASTPVLISYSNQPQHF.

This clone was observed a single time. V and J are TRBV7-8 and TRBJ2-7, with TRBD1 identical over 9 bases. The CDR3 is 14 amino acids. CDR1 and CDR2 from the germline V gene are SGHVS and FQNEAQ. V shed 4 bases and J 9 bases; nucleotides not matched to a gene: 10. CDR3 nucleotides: TGTGCCAGCAGCTCATTTGGGGGACAGGGCCGGCAGTACTTC. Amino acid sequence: CASSSFGGQGRQYF. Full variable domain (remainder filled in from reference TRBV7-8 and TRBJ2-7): GAGVSQSPRYKVAKRGQDVALRCDPISGHVSLFWYQQALGQGPEFLTYFQNEAQLDKSGLPSDRFFAERPEGSVSTLKIQRTQQEDSAVYLCASSSFGGQGRQYFGPGTRLTVT.

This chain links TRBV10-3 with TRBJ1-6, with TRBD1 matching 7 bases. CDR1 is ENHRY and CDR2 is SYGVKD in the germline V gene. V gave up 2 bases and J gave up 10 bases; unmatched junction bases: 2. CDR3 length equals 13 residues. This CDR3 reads CAISEAGGSPLHF. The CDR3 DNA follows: TGTGCCATCAGTGAGGCAGGGGGGTCACCCCTCCACTTT.

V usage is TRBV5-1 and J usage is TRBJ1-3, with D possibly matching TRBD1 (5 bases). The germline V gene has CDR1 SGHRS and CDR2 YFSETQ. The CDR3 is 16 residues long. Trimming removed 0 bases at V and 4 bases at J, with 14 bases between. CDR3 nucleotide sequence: TGCGCCAGCAGCTTGGTAGGGGTGGCGGAAGGAAACACCATATATTTT. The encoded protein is CASSLVGVAEGNTIYF.

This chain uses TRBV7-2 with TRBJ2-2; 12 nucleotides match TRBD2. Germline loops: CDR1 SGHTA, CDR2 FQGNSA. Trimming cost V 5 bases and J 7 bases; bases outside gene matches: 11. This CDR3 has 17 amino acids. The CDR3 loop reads CASSPPTSGGASGELFF. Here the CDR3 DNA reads TGTGCCAGCAGCCCTCCGACTAGCGGGGGCGCCAGCGGGGAGCTGTTTTTT. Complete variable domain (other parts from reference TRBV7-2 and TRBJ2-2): GAGVSQSPSNKVTEKGKDVELRCDPISGHTALYWYRQSLGQGLEFLIYFQGNSAPDKSGLPSDRFSAERTGGSVSTLTIQRTQQEDSAVYLCASSPPTSGGASGELFFGEGSRLTVL.

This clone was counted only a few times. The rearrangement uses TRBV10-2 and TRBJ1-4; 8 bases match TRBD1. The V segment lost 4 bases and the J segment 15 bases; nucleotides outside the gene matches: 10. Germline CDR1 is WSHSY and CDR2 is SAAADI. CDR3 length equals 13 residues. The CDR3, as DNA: TGCGCCAGCAGTGGGCAGGGGGCCGCCAAGGTGTTTTTT. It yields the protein CASSGQGAAKVFF.

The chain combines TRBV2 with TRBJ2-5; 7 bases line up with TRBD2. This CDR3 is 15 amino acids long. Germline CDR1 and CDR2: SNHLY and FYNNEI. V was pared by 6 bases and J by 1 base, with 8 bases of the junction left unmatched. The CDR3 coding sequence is TGTGCCAGCAGCCTGAGTGGCGGGGGCCAAGAGACCCAGTACTTC. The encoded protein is CASSLSGGGQETQYF.

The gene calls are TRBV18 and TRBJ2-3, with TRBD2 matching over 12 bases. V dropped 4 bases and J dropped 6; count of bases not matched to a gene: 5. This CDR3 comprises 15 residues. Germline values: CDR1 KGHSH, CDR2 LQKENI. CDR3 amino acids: CASSQSSGGADTQYF. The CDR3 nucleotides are TGTGCCAGCTCACAATCTAGCGGGGGGGCCGATACGCAGTATTTT.

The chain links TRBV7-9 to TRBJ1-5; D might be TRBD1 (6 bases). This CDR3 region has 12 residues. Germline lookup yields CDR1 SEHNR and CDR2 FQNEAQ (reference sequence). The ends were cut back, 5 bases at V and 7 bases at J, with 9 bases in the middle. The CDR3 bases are TGTGCCAGCAGCATAGGGGGGCAGCCCCAGCATTTT. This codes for CASSIGGQPQHF.

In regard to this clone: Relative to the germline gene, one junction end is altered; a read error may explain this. The CDR3 DNA follows: TGTGCTAGCAGCCCTCTGGGACAGGGGATCTACGAGCAGTACTTC. It specifies CASSPLGQGIYEQYF. The chain carries TRBV7-7 and TRBJ2-7; 10 nucleotides align to TRBD1. Germline V gene sequence: CDR1 SSHAT, CDR2 FNYEAQ (reference sequence). This CDR3 contains 15 residues.

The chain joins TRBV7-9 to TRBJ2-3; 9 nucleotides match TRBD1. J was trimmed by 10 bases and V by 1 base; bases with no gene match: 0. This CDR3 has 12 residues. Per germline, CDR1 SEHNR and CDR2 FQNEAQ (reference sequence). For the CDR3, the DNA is TGTGCCAGCAGCTTAGGACAGGGGGCGCAGTATTTT. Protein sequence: CASSLGQGAQYF.

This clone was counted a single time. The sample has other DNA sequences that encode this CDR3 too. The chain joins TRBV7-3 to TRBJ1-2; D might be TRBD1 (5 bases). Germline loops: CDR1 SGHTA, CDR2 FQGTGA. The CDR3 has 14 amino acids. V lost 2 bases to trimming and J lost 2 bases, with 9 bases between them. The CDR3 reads CASSLGQGNYGYTF. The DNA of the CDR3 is TGTGCCAGCAGCTTAGGGCAGGGCAACTATGGCTACACCTTC.

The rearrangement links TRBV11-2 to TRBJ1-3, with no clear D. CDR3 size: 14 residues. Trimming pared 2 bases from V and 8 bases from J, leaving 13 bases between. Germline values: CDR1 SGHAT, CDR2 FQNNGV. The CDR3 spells CASSLTFEGHTIYF. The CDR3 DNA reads TGTGCCAGCAGCTTAACGTTTGAAGGGCACACCATATATTTT.

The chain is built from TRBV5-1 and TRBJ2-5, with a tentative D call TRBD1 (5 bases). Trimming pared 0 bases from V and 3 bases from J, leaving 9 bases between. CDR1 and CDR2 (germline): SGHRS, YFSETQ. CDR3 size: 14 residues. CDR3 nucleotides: TGCGCCAGCAGCTTGGGAGACAGAGAAGAGACCCAGTACTTC. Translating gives CASSLGDREETQYF.

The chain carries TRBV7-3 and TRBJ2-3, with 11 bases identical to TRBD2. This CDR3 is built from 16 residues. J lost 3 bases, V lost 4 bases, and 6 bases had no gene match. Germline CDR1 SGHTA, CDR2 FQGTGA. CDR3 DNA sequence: TGTGCCAGCAGCTCCCTCACTAGCGGGGGTACAGATACGCAGTATTTT. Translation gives CASSSLTSGGTDTQYF.

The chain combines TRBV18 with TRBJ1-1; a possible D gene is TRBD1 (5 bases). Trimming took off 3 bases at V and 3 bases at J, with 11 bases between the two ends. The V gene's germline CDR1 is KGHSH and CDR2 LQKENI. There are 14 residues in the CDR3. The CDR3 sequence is CASSPQGSDTEAFF. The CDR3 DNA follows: TGTGCCAGCTCACCGCAGGGTTCGGACACTGAAGCTTTCTTT.